A selection of T cell receptor beta chains follows, all from one sample in a study of shared clonotypes between healthy human individuals. Assay: immunoSEQ multiplex PCR; the TCRdb copy retains only in-frame clones and omits some. The profile shows roughly 720,000 clones, 90% of them singletons. Sequencing was done on a sample of memory CD8+ T cells from PBMCs. Receptor source: a man younger than 30 in good health. Some clones in this sample may be carry-over from other donors' samples. Both conserved end residues are part of each CDR3. The order of the fields is J gene, clone size, V gene, D gene, CDR3 protein, CDR3 DNA. A D gene is named only where the DNA matches it firmly. The size field is filled for only some rows; it gives once, few, many or a size class.

J: TRBJ1-2; size: -; V: TRBV19; D: TRBD1; CDR3: CASSVGTGYPPGYTF; DNA: TGTGCCAGTAGTGTCGGGACAGGCTACCCCCCTGGCTACACCTTC
J: TRBJ2-1; size: -; V: TRBV2; D: TRBD2; CDR3: CASSEGPGLAGGYEQFF; DNA: TGTGCCAGCAGTGAAGGGCCGGGACTAGCGGGTGGGTATGAGCAGTTCTTC
J: TRBJ2-7; size: many; V: TRBV10-3; D: -; CDR3: CATHTVDGAYEQYF; DNA: TGTGCCACGCACACTGTGGATGGGGCCTACGAGCAGTACTTC
J: TRBJ2-7; size: -; V: TRBV28; D: -; CDR3: CASSFGSSYEQYF; DNA: TGTGCCAGCAGTTTCGGCAGTTCCTACGAGCAGTACTTC
J: TRBJ2-7; size: -; V: TRBV4-3; D: TRBD1; CDR3: CASSQDYRGTAEQYF; DNA: TGCGCCAGCAGCCAAGATTACAGGGGAACGGCCGAGCAGTACTTC
J: TRBJ2-7; size: -; V: TRBV13; D: TRBD1; CDR3: CASSNRGYSYEQYF; DNA: TGTGCCAGCAGCAACAGGGGCTACTCCTACGAGCAGTACTTC
J: TRBJ2-7; size: -; V: TRBV9; D: -; CDR3: CASSPPDSSYEQYF; DNA: TGTGCCAGCAGCCCCCCGGACAGCTCCTACGAGCAGTACTTC
J: TRBJ2-7; size: once; V: TRBV7-9; D: TRBD1; CDR3: CASSSNRDRYYEQYF; DNA: TGTGCCAGCAGCTCCAACCGGGACAGGTACTACGAGCAGTACTTC
J: TRBJ2-5; size: -; V: TRBV13; D: -; CDR3: CASSRRGETQYF; DNA: TGTGCCAGCTCGAGGCGAGGAGAGACCCAGTACTTC
J: TRBJ2-2; size: -; V: TRBV9; D: -; CDR3: CASSPSRVLGTGELFF; DNA: TGTGCCAGCAGCCCCTCCCGCGTACTGGGGACCGGGGAGCTGTTTTTT
J: TRBJ2-1; size: -; V: TRBV29-1; D: TRBD2; CDR3: CSVEGTTYNEQFF; DNA: TGCAGCGTTGAGGGGACTACCTACAATGAGCAGTTCTTC
J: TRBJ2-5; size: -; V: TRBV15; D: -; CDR3: CATSRVIGIQETQYF; DNA: TGTGCCACCAGCAGAGTGATAGGGATCCAAGAGACCCAGTACTTC
J: TRBJ1-2; size: -; V: TRBV10-3; D: -; CDR3: CASSPRTDYGYTF; DNA: TGTGCCTCCAGTCCCCGGACGGACTATGGCTACACCTTC
J: TRBJ2-7; size: -; V: TRBV7-9; D: -; CDR3: CASSPLEGQAMPKYF; DNA: TGTGCCAGCAGCCCCCTGGAAGGCCAAGCAATGCCAAAGTACTTC
J: TRBJ2-7; size: -; V: TRBV9; D: -; CDR3: CASSPRGAPYEQYF; DNA: TGTGCCAGCAGCCCCCGCGGGGCCCCCTACGAGCAGTACTTC
J: TRBJ2-7; size: -; V: TRBV4-1; D: -; CDR3: CASSQVDRYEQYF; DNA: TGCGCCAGCAGCCAAGTCGACCGCTACGAGCAGTACTTC
J: TRBJ2-7; size: -; V: TRBV7-9; D: -; CDR3: CASSLAGQTYEQYF; DNA: TGTGCCAGCAGCTTAGCAGGACAGACGTACGAGCAGTACTTC
J: TRBJ2-1; size: -; V: TRBV6-4; D: TRBD1; CDR3: CASSHGTGTYNEQFF; DNA: TGTGCCAGCAGTCATGGGACAGGGACCTACAATGAGCAGTTCTTC
J: TRBJ2-3; size: -; V: TRBV9; D: TRBD2; CDR3: CASSVNLAGEGTDTQYF; DNA: TGTGCCAGCAGCGTAAACCTAGCGGGAGAAGGCACAGATACGCAGTATTTT
J: TRBJ1-5; size: -; V: TRBV11-1; D: TRBD1; CDR3: CASSVPGQGCQPQHF; DNA: TGTGCCAGCAGCGTACCGGGACAGGGCTGTCAGCCCCAGCATTTT
J: TRBJ2-3; size: -; V: TRBV7-4; D: -; CDR3: CASSLKRGWGTDTQYF; DNA: TGTGCCAGCAGCTTAAAAAGGGGTTGGGGCACAGATACGCAGTATTTT
J: TRBJ2-1; size: -; V: TRBV27; D: TRBD1; CDR3: CASSFWAGGNEQFF; DNA: TGTGCCAGCAGTTTCTGGGCAGGGGGCAATGAGCAGTTCTTC
J: TRBJ2-1; size: -; V: TRBV7-8; D: -; CDR3: CASSPLWGKSSYNEQFF; DNA: TGTGCCAGCAGCCCCTTGTGGGGGAAAAGCTCCTACAATGAGCAGTTCTTC